Below are 8 T cell receptor beta chains sequenced from a single sample in a study of Graves' ophthalmopathy and Graves' hyperthyroidism. From RNA, the CDR3 regions of TCR beta chains were amplified and sequenced. Second-round multiplex PCR came after first-round RT-PCR with HTBI primers. TCRdb re-derived calls from the multiplex PCR reads in MiXCR, one entry per CDR3 protein. The sample shows approximately 500,000 distinct CDR3 sequences, approximately 15% of them seen only once. The sequencing input was blood. The source of these receptors is a woman in her twenties or thirties with Graves' ophthalmopathy.

This clonotype showed up many times. V gene TRBV5-6 combines with J gene TRBJ2-7; D not certain. This CDR3 comprises 12 residues. V was shortened by 4 bases and J by 3 bases, with 8 bases between the two germline ends. CDR1 is SGHDT, CDR2 YYEEEE, per germline. The DNA of the CDR3 is TGTGCCAGCAGCCCCCGGAACTACGAGCAGTACTTC. This encodes CASSPRNYEQYF.

This clonotype was counted a few times. The chain has TRBV20-1 and TRBJ2-7, with 10 bases aligning to TRBD2. Germline CDR1 and CDR2: DFQATT and SNEGSKA (reference sequence). The CDR3 sequence is 15 residues long. V lost 1 base and J lost 0; bases outside the gene matches: 3. The CDR3 sequence: CSARASSGSSYEQYF. For the CDR3, the DNA is TGCAGTGCTAGAGCCTCTAGCGGGAGCTCCTACGAGCAGTACTTC.

The sample holds many counts of this clonotype. The chain uses TRBV11-2 and TRBJ2-7, with 11 bases identical to TRBD2. J lost 1 base, V lost 5 bases, and 7 bases had no gene match. The CDR3 consists of 16 residues. Germline assignment: CDR1 SGHAT and CDR2 FQNNGV. In DNA form, the CDR3 reads TGTGCCAGCAGCGCCCGGGGACTAGCGGTTTCCTACGAGCAGTACTTC. It yields the protein CASSARGLAVSYEQYF.

This clonotype was observed at least ten times. V usage is TRBV6-1 and J usage is TRBJ1-5; D unresolved. V dropped 0 bases and J dropped 4 bases, with 7 bases sitting between them. The CDR3 totals 14 residues. Germline lookup yields CDR1 MNHNS and CDR2 SASEGT. The CDR3 is CASSEATGNQPQHF. CDR3 nucleotide sequence: TGTGCCAGCAGTGAAGCCACCGGAAATCAGCCCCAGCATTTT.

This clonotype was observed many times. The chain couples TRBV6-1 to TRBJ1-5; 9 bases line up with TRBD1. This CDR3 is built from 14 residues. Germline V gene sequence: CDR1 MNHNS, CDR2 SASEGT. J was trimmed by 4 bases and V by 8 bases; bases with no gene match: 6. The CDR3 loop reads CASVGQGRNQPQHF. CDR3 nucleotides: TGTGCCAGCGTCGGACAGGGGAGGAATCAGCCCCAGCATTTT.

This clonotype was seen at least ten times. The gene calls are TRBV28 and TRBJ2-5, with 13 positions matching TRBD2. Germline loops: CDR1 MDHEN, CDR2 SYDVKM. Trimming removed 3 bases from V and 2 bases from J; junction bases left unmatched: 3. CDR3 length: 16 amino acids. The CDR3 loop reads CASSFQGLAGQETQYF. In DNA form, the CDR3 reads TGTGCCAGCAGTTTCCAGGGACTAGCGGGGCAAGAGACCCAGTACTTC.

This clonotype has a count of ten or more. The chain couples TRBV11-2 to TRBJ2-7; weak D call: TRBD2 (5 bases). The length of the CDR3 is 16 residues. V was trimmed by 2 bases and J by 1 base, leaving 15 bases between them. Germline loops: CDR1 SGHAT, CDR2 FQNNGV. The CDR3 here is CASSLSGGLLSYEQYF. Written as DNA, the CDR3 is TGTGCCAGCAGCTTATCAGGAGGCTTGTTATCCTACGAGCAGTACTTC. Variable domain in full (rest from reference TRBV11-2 and TRBJ2-7): EAGVAQSPRYKIIEKRQSVAFWCNPISGHATLYWYQQILGQGPKLLIQFQNNGVVDDSQLPKDRFSAERLKGVDSTLKIQPAKLEDSAVYLCASSLSGGLLSYEQYFGPGTRLTVT.

There are many counts of this clonotype. The gene calls are TRBV5-1 and TRBJ1-2; a possible D gene is TRBD1 (5 bases). Trimming shortened V by 0 bases and J by 4 bases, and 16 bases separated the two germline ends. Germline CDR1 is SGHRS and CDR2 is YFSETQ. The CDR3 runs 16 residues. CDR3 residues: CASSLEGLGRLYGYTF. The CDR3 DNA is TGCGCCAGCAGCTTGGAGGGGTTGGGACGGCTCTATGGCTACACCTTC.